This T cell receptor (beta chain) was recorded in a study of cytomegalovirus exposure and HLA in healthy donors (TCRdb year 2017). For context, the study as a whole: According to an earlier analysis of 550 to 750 of the donors, about 179 million T cells yielded over 90 million unique TCR beta sequences and about 300 Gb of sequence data. About 330 gigabases of sequencing data and 91 million or so unique TCR sequences made up an early release that covered roughly 670 HLA-typed donors. Of the approximately 400 genotyped donors, approximately 80% were placed in the genetic ancestry cluster associated with self-reported Caucasian donors. The study aimed to test whether signatures of past pathogen exposure could be identified by cataloging public T cell receptors. The study profiled the T cell repertoires of 666 subjects by immunosequencing and related them to cytomegalovirus serostatus. Along with the approximately 700-subject first cohort, a separate validation cohort of around 120 different subjects was used. High-throughput TCR immunosequencing, statistical association of individual TCRs with disease status, and machine learning were combined to predict cytomegalovirus infection status. In a later analysis, previously published TCR beta repertoires from about 670 donors were re-analyzed and high-resolution HLA genotyping was added so that TCR occurrence patterns could be studied. The later analysis used no new phenotypic data to find candidate immune exposures, relying instead on TCR beta sequences and their occurrence across donors. In an earlier analysis of a few hundred of the donors, high-throughput TCR beta sequencing was used to judge whether each TCR beta V gene segment behaved as functional or pseudogenic. Donor age, sex, ethnicity and CMV serostatus were compiled together with the repertoire data. Genome-wide SNP genotypes for about 65% of the roughly 670 donors were used in a later genetic analysis, which treated that subset as a discovery cohort. Every discovery cohort repertoire had been produced on one sequencing platform. HLA typing included class I and class II loci at four-digit resolution. Typing coverage varied by locus: about 629-630 donors for A, B, C, DRB1 and DQB1; 522 for DQA1; more than 600 for DPA1; more than 450 for DPB1. Roughly 5 DR-DQ haplotypes were handled as single units for association and clustering, since linkage in the cohort was strong. On average, approximately 250,000 unique TCR beta nucleotide sequences were sequenced per donor among some 420 genotyped donors of the cohort, with approximately 18% of those sequences being non-productive. Results and caveats for the whole study, not just this receptor: Correlated functional status among segregating V segments might be attributable to linkage disequilibrium, but an unknown experimental factor could not be ruled out. In vitro tests confirmed that a few of the cytomegalovirus-associated TCR beta chains recognize cytomegalovirus antigens. The study gave a list of 150 to 200 TCR beta chains associated with cytomegalovirus. The classifier was reported to diagnose cytomegalovirus status with high specificity and sensitivity in both the original cohort and the validation cohort. In a later analysis, some 17,000 TCR beta sequences were associated with specific HLA alleles at a false discovery rate of 0.05. The 87-base-pair reads could not distinguish some IMGT-functional V segments, including TRBV6-2 and TRBV6-3, so those segments were excluded. According to a later analysis, most CMV-associated TCR beta chains appeared to be HLA-restricted, and the HLA associations seemed to be driven largely by CMV exposure. The authors suggested that the approach could potentially be generalized to other disease states and immunological phenotypes. A later analysis found that HLA-associated TCR beta chains were more clonally expanded and had lower generation probabilities than equally common non-associated chains. The sequencing pipeline was judged likely to have produced a cluster of highly shared sequence variants as a technical artifact. For the cohort, immune exposure information was limited to CMV serostatus. The presence/absence analyses assumed that sequencing depth was roughly uniform across donors, and that assumption may not be true. The cohort was sequenced for TCR beta chains only, and without alpha or paired-chain data the features that could be detected were limited. According to a later genetic analysis, donors in an Asian-associated ancestry cluster had fewer N-insertions in productive TCRs than the roughly 700-donor mean. Because counts were too low, some 16 rarely observed V segments, including chromosome 9 orphons, were excluded from the earlier analysis of 587 of the donors. Assigning TCR associations to individual alleles was difficult when HLA alleles, especially DR and DQ, strongly co-occurred. In a later analysis, TCR association rates were found to vary across HLA loci, with the most associated TCRs seen for DRB1 alleles and the fewest for HLA-C alleles. According to a later analysis, parvovirus B19, influenza, CMV and Epstein-Barr virus appeared linked to several top co-occurrence clusters. In a later genetic analysis, a missense DCLRE1C variant was associated with V-gene and J-gene trimming of TCR beta chains, and the association was replicated in an independent cohort. In an earlier analysis of about 540 of the donors, most TCR beta V segments were observed in productive rearrangements about 87% or about 30% of the time, broadly matching IMGT annotations. A further reported finding was that TCR beta sequences accurately predicted the HLA-A and HLA-B alleles for most subjects in the first cohort. Because HLA typing was unavailable for some donors at each locus, only the typed subset was used in association tests. Most TCR sequences were seen in very few donors, while some public TCRs were found in many individuals.

Germline trimming: 0 bases from V, 5 bases from J; junction bases outside gene matches: 17. The CDR3 starts with the cysteine, ends with the phenylalanine, and has 19 residues. Only the CDR3 region is kept as DNA, spanning 57 bases read in frame from base 1. Taken from the germline V gene, the CDR1 and CDR2 loops are SGHVS and FQNEAQ. As regards this clone: No antigen is known for it. No much larger clone exists at a distance of one base, and base qualities are not known.

Libraries were constructed by the immunoSEQ multiplex PCR assay. For the multiplex PCR, a mixture combining 60 forward primers for TCR Vbeta segments and 13 reverse primers for TCR Jbeta segments was used. The CDR3 region of rearranged TCR beta genes was amplified from genomic DNA by a multiplex PCR assay. The Illumina HiSeq System was used to sequence the amplified TCR beta libraries as 87-base-pair reads. The source study handled its data this way. In a later analysis, tens of millions of unique TCR beta chains were counted across the 690 or so repertoires, and around 10 million of these chains were shared by at least two donors. Raw reads were error-corrected and collapsed into unique sequences by a nearest-neighbor algorithm in which closely related sequences were merged to remove PCR and sequencing errors. Alignment of CDR3 sequences to IMGT reference sequences was used to assign V, D and J gene segments. For a sequence to be retained, at least a six-nucleotide match to both a V gene segment and a J gene segment was required. A rearrangement was called productive if the CDR3 had no stop codons and remained in frame with V and J, and every other rearrangement was called non-productive. Following IMGT convention, CDR3 was defined as the stretch from the second conserved V-encoded cysteine up to the conserved J-encoded phenylalanine. The earlier analysis of a few hundred of the donors excluded sequences that lacked an unambiguous match to a single V gene segment. In an earlier analysis of 450 to 700 of the donors, V segments were called functional above 56.7% productive rearrangements and were called segregating when the between-donor standard deviation exceeded 5%. A statistical classification framework was built for diagnosing cytomegalovirus status from the catalog of TCR beta chain sequences. A later analysis assigned V and J genes by comparing TCR nucleotide sequences with IMGT/GENE-DB human TR gene sequences. A later analysis assigned CDR3 sequences and most-parsimonious VDJ recombination scenarios with the TCRdist pipeline. In a later analysis, each TCR beta chain was defined by its CDR3 amino acid sequence together with its V-gene family, and reads lacking a unique V-gene family were excluded. To address suspected cross-contamination and a sequencing artifact, a later analysis removed 550 to 750 highly shared, low-generation-probability nucleotide sequences. In a later analysis, a clonal expansion index for each public chain was calculated from normalized within-repertoire ranks of inferred template counts. Generation probabilities in a later analysis came from a VDJ recombination model fitted to out-of-frame rearrangements, and those results were checked against IGoR. In a later analysis, TCR-TCR, TCR-HLA and TCR-CMV co-occurrence was scored with hypergeometric tests, and a repertoire-size bias correction was applied to TCR pairs. To estimate false discovery rates, a later analysis permuted the HLA or CMV assignments 20 times. In a later analysis, co-occurring TCRs were grouped using DBSCAN, and TCRdist sequence similarity was added for clustering within HLA-allele-positive subsets. Repertoires with fewer than 30,000 or more than 120,000 public chains, plus five repertoires with anomalous nucleotide sharing, were excluded from co-occurrence clustering. This immuneACCESS table, as held by TCRdb, lists in-frame sequences with V and J called but not all clones. Of the missing ones, under half trace to an unresolved V gene in checked studies; the others have no known cause. V, J and clone size derive from that table, while D and trimming were established from the DNA sequence. Here the sample has 160,000 or so clones; roughly 79% occur a single time. The top ten clones comprise 5.5% to 7.5% of the sample.

The cohort consisted of 666 healthy bone marrow donors. Cohort members were all nominally healthy when sampled, although unrecorded immune exposures were likely present. The donor was CMV seropositive and was included in the group of 250 to 300 seropositive cohort members. A peripheral blood sample was collected from each donor, and TCR beta sequencing was performed on peripheral blood mononuclear cells. Genomic DNA was extracted from the blood cell samples with the Qiagen DNeasy Blood Extraction Kit. The rearranged segments are TRBV7-8 and TRBJ2-5; 8 bases in the junction line up with TRBD2. Sequenced input: PBMCs. The receptor was derived from a woman between 40 and 55 years old in good health and CMV-seropositive. The CDR3 in this case is CASSLANFKGTRRTETQYF. The DNA sequence reads TGTGCCAGCAGCTTAGCAAATTTTAAGGGGACTAGGAGGACGGAGACCCAGTACTTC.